Below, 23 T cell receptor beta chains from the same sample are listed, as sequenced in a study of blood T cells in healthy people across ages. Alongside a J-beta primer mix, a sample-barcoded 5' primer served in a second PCR lasting 7 to 11 cycles. In TCRdb, the 5' RACE reads were re-called with MiXCR into one record per CDR3 protein. The sample lists roughly 830,000 distinct CDR3 sequences; roughly 60% were seen once. Source material: blood. These TCRs come from a man aged 25 to 45 in good health.

The rearrangement joins TRBV20-1 to TRBJ2-7; D unresolved. The V and J ends lost 4 bases and 4 bases respectively, with 14 bases between them. Germline-derived CDR1 and CDR2 are DFQATT and SNEGSKA (reference sequence). The CDR3 consists of 13 residues. This chain's CDR3 is CSAMPLGGYEQYF. The CDR3, as DNA: TGCAGTGCTATGCCCCTCGGTGGGTACGAGCAGTACTTC.

The rearrangement uses TRBV20-1 and TRBJ1-6, with D possibly matching TRBD1 (6 bases). Germline loops: CDR1 DFQATT, CDR2 SNEGSKA (reference sequence). Trimming removed 5 bases at V and 5 bases at J, with 16 bases between. There are 15 residues in the CDR3. CDR3 DNA sequence: TGCAGTGCTCCTGTACTGACAGGAAATAATTCACCCCTCCACTTT. Translated, it gives CSAPVLTGNNSPLHF.

The chain couples TRBV27 to TRBJ2-5, with 8 bases aligning to TRBD2. The length of the CDR3 is 15 residues. The germline V gene encodes CDR1 MNHEY and CDR2 SMNVEV (reference sequence). Unmatched junction bases numbered 8, after V lost 6 bases and J lost 2 bases. The CDR3 protein is CASSRNSGAQETQYF. The CDR3 DNA follows: TGTGCCAGCAGCCGAAATAGCGGGGCGCAAGAGACCCAGTACTTC.

This clonotype was found a few times. The CDR3 nucleotides are TGCAGTGCTTCCGGGACAGGGGGCCTTGCCTATGGCTACACCTTC. Protein product: CSASGTGGLAYGYTF. The J gene is TRBJ1-2, the V gene TRBV20-1, with 12 nucleotides matching TRBD1. The CDR3 has 15 amino acids. The ends lost 5 bases at V and 4 bases at J; junction bases unmatched: 8. Germline loops: CDR1 DFQATT, CDR2 SNEGSKA (reference sequence).

The V call is TRBV25-1, the J call TRBJ1-5; D is perhaps TRBD1 (5 bases). Germline assignment: CDR1 MGHDK and CDR2 SYGVNS. Trimming took 6 bases from V and 7 from J, leaving 16 bases between them. The CDR3 is 14 amino acids. CDR3: CASRGIGVGQPQHF. The CDR3 bases are TGTGCCAGCAGAGGAATAGGGGTTGGGCAGCCCCAGCATTTT.

This clonotype appeared a few times. V usage is TRBV10-3 and J usage is TRBJ2-1, with unresolved D. CDR3 length: 12 amino acids. Trimming left V 5 bases short and J 7 bases short, with 9 bases between. The germline V gene has CDR1 ENHRY and CDR2 SYGVKD. CDR3 region: CAISSDLNEQFF. The CDR3 nucleotides read TGTGCCATCAGTTCCGACCTTAATGAGCAGTTCTTC.

The chain joins TRBV7-9 to TRBJ2-1; possibly TRBD2 for D (6 bases). Between the trimmed V and J ends, which lost 0 bases and 8 bases, there was a span of 11 bases. CDR3 size: 14 residues. Germline V lookup: CDR1 SEHNR, CDR2 FQNEAQ (reference sequence). CDR3 region: CASSLALASDEQFF. CDR3 nucleotide sequence: TGTGCCAGCAGCTTAGCTCTAGCTAGCGATGAGCAGTTCTTC.

The chain joins TRBV6-2 or TRBV6-3 to TRBJ2-5; 10 nucleotides match TRBD1. The V gene end was trimmed by 6 bases and the J gene end by 3 bases; junction bases not matched to a gene: 10. Per the germline V gene, CDR1 is MNHEY and CDR2 is SVGEGT. The CDR3 runs 16 residues. The CDR3 protein is CASRRRDRGLEETQYF. Here the CDR3 DNA reads TGTGCCAGCAGACGGCGGGACAGGGGCTTGGAAGAGACCCAGTACTTC.

CDR3 DNA sequence: TGTGCCAGCAGCTTCGCCGGGGACATTCAGTACTTC. Translating it yields CASSFAGDIQYF. The chain uses TRBV7-3 and TRBJ2-4, with a weak D call TRBD2 (5 bases). The V end was cut by 3 bases, the J end by 8 bases, with 8 bases between. This CDR3 has 12 amino acids. Germline V gene sequence: CDR1 SGHTA, CDR2 FQGTGA.

The chain is built from TRBV7-8 and TRBJ2-1; 8 nucleotides agree with TRBD2. In germline, CDR1 is SGHVS, CDR2 FQNEAQ. V gave up 1 base and J gave up 6 bases; unmatched junction bases: 8. The CDR3 extends over 16 amino acids. In nucleotides, the CDR3 is TGTGCCAGCAGCTTAGGGGCGGGGGGCCCCCCCAATGAGCAGTTCTTC. Amino acids: CASSLGAGGPPNEQFF.

J is TRBJ2-4 and V is TRBV28, with D perhaps matching TRBD1 (5 bases). The V end lost 2 bases, the J end lost 8 bases, and 19 bases lay between the germline ends. The CDR3 runs 16 residues. CDR1 is MDHEN and CDR2 is SYDVKM in the germline V gene. The CDR3 region has the DNA TGTGCCAGCAGTTTAGGGTACAGATACAGGAAAGACATTCAGTACTTC. Translating it yields CASSLGYRYRKDIQYF.

V usage is TRBV12-3 or TRBV12-4 and J usage is TRBJ2-5; weak D call: TRBD2 (6 bases). V dropped 4 bases and J dropped 9 bases, with 15 bases sitting between them. The length of the CDR3 is 13 residues. CDR3: CASSWDSNGSQYF. Here the CDR3 DNA reads TGTGCCAGCAGTTGGGACTCCAACGGGTCCCAGTACTTC.

The J gene is TRBJ2-1, the V gene TRBV7-2, with TRBD2 matching 14 bases. V lost 7 bases, J lost 5 bases, and 10 bases stayed unmatched. CDR3 size: 17 residues. CDR1 and CDR2 from the germline V gene are SGHTA and FQGNSA. Here the CDR3 DNA reads TGTGCCAGCAAAGGGGGGACTAGCGGGGGAGGGAACAATGAGCAGTTCTTC. As protein: CASKGGTSGGGNNEQFF.

The V and J genes are TRBV10-3 and TRBJ1-1; D is possibly TRBD1 (5 bases). CDR3 length equals 13 residues. Germline CDR1 and CDR2: ENHRY and SYGVKD. V shed 6 bases and J shed 2 bases, with 10 bases lying between them. DNA for the CDR3: TGTGCCATCAGCCAGGGACTCAACACTGAAGCTTTCTTT. Protein product: CAISQGLNTEAFF.

The DNA of the CDR3 is TGTGCCAGCAGCAATTTCGCAGGTCACTCCTACGAGCAGTACTTC. Its protein product is CASSNFAGHSYEQYF. J is TRBJ2-7 and V is TRBV4-2; D is uncertain. Germline V gene sequence: CDR1 LGHNA, CDR2 YNFKEQ. Trimming left V 5 bases short and J 0 bases short, with 14 bases between. This CDR3 has 15 amino acids.

Only a few counts were recorded for this clonotype. The rearrangement uses TRBV9 and TRBJ2-4; D is uncertain. CDR3 length equals 16 residues. V lost 0 bases to trimming and J lost 4 bases, with 14 bases between them. Germline V gene lookup returns CDR1 SGDLS and CDR2 YYNGEE. The CDR3 loop reads CASSVEDGRAKNIQYF. DNA for the CDR3: TGTGCCAGCAGCGTAGAGGACGGTAGGGCTAAAAACATTCAGTACTTC.

The chain combines TRBV15 with TRBJ2-1; 7 nucleotides agree with TRBD2. The CDR3 has 17 amino acids. V was clipped by 0 bases and J by 7 bases; unmatched bases: 12. Germline-derived CDR1 and CDR2 are LNHNV and YYDKDF (reference sequence). CDR3 protein: CATSRDLVSGGSNEQFF. CDR3 coding DNA: TGTGCCACCAGCAGAGATCTTGTTTCCGGGGGGTCTAATGAGCAGTTCTTC.

The chain employs TRBV7-2 and TRBJ2-3, with 7 positions matching TRBD2. The germline CDR1 and CDR2 sequences are SGHTA and FQGNSA. V lost 5 bases and J lost 0; bases outside the gene matches: 11. This CDR3 comprises 17 residues. DNA of the CDR3: TGTGCCAGCAGCCCCCTCGCCGGGGGGATTAGCACAGATACGCAGTATTTT. As protein: CASSPLAGGISTDTQYF.

This chain uses TRBV30 with TRBJ1-2, with unresolved D. The germline V gene has CDR1 GTSNPN and CDR2 SVGIG (reference sequence). V lost 4 bases and J lost 4, with 13 bases in between. This CDR3 has 13 residues. CDR3 amino acids: CAWIGRLGYGYTF. As DNA, the CDR3 is TGTGCCTGGATCGGTAGGCTGGGCTATGGCTACACCTTC.

This clonotype was seen once. The CDR3 here is CASSEKVGRLNQLAGRTETQYF. The CDR3 DNA is TGTGCCAGCAGTGAAAAGGTTGGCAGGCTGAATCAGCTAGCGGGGCGCACGGAGACCCAGTACTTC. The chain has TRBV25-1 and TRBJ2-5; 9 bases agree with TRBD2. The CDR3 is made up of 22 amino acids. Germline-derived CDR1 and CDR2 are MGHDK and SYGVNS. Trimming cost V 2 bases and J 5 bases; bases outside gene matches: 27.

The chain couples TRBV5-6 to TRBJ2-4; 8 bases agree with TRBD2. The CDR3 has 13 amino acids. The germline V gene has CDR1 SGHDT and CDR2 YYEEEE. V lost 4 bases to trimming and J lost 7 bases; unmatched junction nucleotides: 4. The CDR3 sequence is CASSPGGPNIQYF. DNA of the CDR3: TGTGCCAGCAGCCCGGGGGGGCCGAACATTCAGTACTTC.

This clonotype was counted once. This chain connects TRBV5-1 to TRBJ2-3; D gene unclear. The CDR3 has 13 amino acids. V dropped 0 bases and J dropped 6 bases, with 8 bases sitting between them. Germline V gene sequence: CDR1 SGHRS, CDR2 YFSETQ. The CDR3, as DNA: TGCGCCAGCAGCTTGGAAGCGAGGGATACGCAGTATTTT. Translating it yields CASSLEARDTQYF.

The table lists this clonotype with a few counts. The rearrangement links TRBV5-1 to TRBJ2-1; 8 bases are shared with TRBD1. There are 17 residues in the CDR3. J gave up 3 bases and V 4 bases, and 12 bases lay outside the gene matches. In germline, CDR1 is SGHRS, CDR2 YFSETQ. CDR3 residues: CASSPSTGTGGYNEQFF. DNA of the CDR3: TGCGCCAGCAGCCCATCGACCGGGACAGGAGGCTACAATGAGCAGTTCTTC.